The table lists the clone carrying this TCR beta chain with a few counts. This sample was taken from a study of patients and donors after allogeneic stem cell transplantation. Germline trimming cut 5 bases from V and 0 bases from J; bases unmatched to any gene: 2. The CDR3 extends over 14 amino acids. Germline CDR1 reads KGHSH; CDR2 reads LQKENI. TCRdb independently ran MiXCR on the RT-PCR reads; one entry per CDR3 protein. The table has under 200,000 distinct CDR3 sequences, 30% seen once. V gene TRBV18 combines with J gene TRBJ1-1; TRBD1 agrees at 8 bases. The sequence was collected from a human donor who was either an allogeneic HSCT recipient or a stem cell or donor lymphocyte infusion donor (not recorded which). It is not recorded whose cells these are; they may come from a transplant donor. The sequencing sample was made of blood, either unsorted or a sorted T cell fraction (not recorded which). The CDR3 region is CASSGQGVNTEAFF. The CDR3 DNA follows: TGTGCCAGCTCAGGACAGGGAGTGAACACTGAAGCTTTCTTT.